This T cell receptor beta chain was recorded in a study of blood T cell repertoires in COVID-19. Some clones are missing from TCRdb's copy, which holds only in-frame ones; the method was immunoSEQ multiplex PCR. The sample lists 50,000 to 65,000 clones; approximately 70% were seen once. Germline CDR1 reads SNHLY; CDR2 reads FYNNEI. This CDR3 is 13 amino acids long. V was trimmed by 3 bases and J by 7 bases, leaving 7 bases between them. Participants were aged about 18 to 95 years, lived in under 25 US areas, and enrolled virtually. Exposed study participants had met a COVID-19 case within 2 weeks before entry.

This clonotype originated in an older woman who had been exposed to COVID-19. The sequencing input was PBMCs or T cells enriched from blood (not recorded which). This chain connects TRBV2 to TRBJ1-6; D uncertain. CDR3: CASSESRNSPLHF. CDR3 DNA sequence: TGTGCCAGCAGTGAGTCGAGGAATTCACCCCTCCACTTT.